This T cell receptor beta chain emerged from a study of a mutant IDH1 vaccine in newly diagnosed glioma. About the study: Standard pretreatment was either radiotherapy, temozolomide, or, for most, radiochemotherapy with temozolomide.

Note on this clone: The antigen is undetermined.

With V trimmed by 6 bases and J by 8 bases, 8 bases remained unmatched. The CDR3 is 13 residues long. Per germline, CDR1 KGHSH and CDR2 LQKENI. Assay: immunoSEQ multiplex PCR; the TCRdb copy retains only in-frame clones and omits some. The sample consists of 59,000 or so clones, more than 90% of them appearing once. Points from the study as a whole: Pseudoprogression looked unconnected to shifts in top peripheral T cell clonotypes.

Time point of the sample: baseline, week 1 (first vaccination visit). Treatment reported: pre-vaccination baseline after standard-of-care therapy. The V call is TRBV18, the J call TRBJ1-2, with 8 bases identical to TRBD1. The receptor's source is a man aged 50-59 years with glioma. The material was PBMCs, obtained from a glioma patient treated with radiotherapy, temozolomide or both. CDR3 loop: CASSEQGGRGYTF. In nucleotides, the CDR3 is TGTGCCAGCTCGGAACAGGGGGGACGGGGCTACACCTTC.